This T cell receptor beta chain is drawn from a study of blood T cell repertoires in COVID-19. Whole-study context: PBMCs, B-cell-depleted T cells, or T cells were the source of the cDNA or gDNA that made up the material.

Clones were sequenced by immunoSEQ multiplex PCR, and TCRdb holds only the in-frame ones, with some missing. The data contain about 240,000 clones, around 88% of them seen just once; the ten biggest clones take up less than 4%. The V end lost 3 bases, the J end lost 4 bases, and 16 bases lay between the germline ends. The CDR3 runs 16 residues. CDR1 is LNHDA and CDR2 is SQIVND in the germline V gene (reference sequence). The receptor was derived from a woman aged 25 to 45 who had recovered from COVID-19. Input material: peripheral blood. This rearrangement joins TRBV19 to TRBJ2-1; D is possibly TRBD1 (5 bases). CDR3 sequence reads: CASSMLQGEGYNEQFF. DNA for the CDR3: TGTGCCAGTAGTATGCTTCAGGGCGAAGGGTACAATGAGCAGTTCTTC.